This T cell receptor (beta chain) was recovered during a study of blood T cell repertoires in COVID-19. Study details: Sources were T cells, B-cell-depleted T cells, or PBMCs; the material itself was cDNA or gDNA.

Original processing methods: Quantification of nucleated cells was approximated via reference gene primer amplification. Profiling relied on immunoSEQ multiplex PCR, and the TCRdb table lists in-frame clones only, not all of them. Clone size and V and J calls were adopted from that table, with D and trimming inferred from the DNA. This table holds some 36,000 clones, more than 90% found once. After removal of 3 bases from V and 9 bases from J, the junction contained 5 bases not matched to a gene. Germline lookup yields CDR1 KGHDR and CDR2 SFDVKD. The CDR3 has 13 amino acids. Sequencing was done on a sample of peripheral blood. The clonotype originates from a man between 60 and 70 years old with active or convalescent COVID-19. The V gene is TRBV24-1, the J gene TRBJ2-3; 7 bases align to TRBD1. The CDR3 DNA reads TGTGCCACCAGTGATCCAGGACAGGTAACGCAGTATTTT. This codes for CATSDPGQVTQYF.